Below, one T cell receptor beta chain is given with its context. The antigen is not known. This specimen comes from a study of cytomegalovirus exposure and HLA in healthy donors. At the level of the study: Some 85 million unique TCRs, all from HLA-typed donors, were included in an early release of the data.

Primers included in the PCR were 60 Vbeta and 13 Jbeta primers. Produced via immunoSEQ multiplex PCR; TCRdb's table is partial and in-frame only. In all, the sample yields around 150,000 clones. Broader study findings: Some 150 TCR beta chains were listed as cytomegalovirus-associated. A later examination showed that TCR association rates differed by HLA locus, with DRB1 most and HLA-C fewest. In a later analysis, several top co-occurrence clusters appeared linked to parvovirus B19, influenza, CMV and Epstein-Barr virus.

The ends lost 6 bases at V and 15 bases at J; junction bases unmatched: 20. The germline CDR1 and CDR2 sequences are MDHEN and SYDVKM. The CDR3 sequence is 17 residues long. V usage is TRBV28 and J usage is TRBJ2-1; 13 bases match TRBD2. The clonotype originates from a young man in good health and CMV-seronegative. Material: PBMCs. CDR3 sequence reads: CASSPPGLAGAGVFPFF. The CDR3 DNA is TGTGCCAGCAGCCCTCCTGGACTAGCGGGAGCAGGCGTTTTTCCGTTCTTC.